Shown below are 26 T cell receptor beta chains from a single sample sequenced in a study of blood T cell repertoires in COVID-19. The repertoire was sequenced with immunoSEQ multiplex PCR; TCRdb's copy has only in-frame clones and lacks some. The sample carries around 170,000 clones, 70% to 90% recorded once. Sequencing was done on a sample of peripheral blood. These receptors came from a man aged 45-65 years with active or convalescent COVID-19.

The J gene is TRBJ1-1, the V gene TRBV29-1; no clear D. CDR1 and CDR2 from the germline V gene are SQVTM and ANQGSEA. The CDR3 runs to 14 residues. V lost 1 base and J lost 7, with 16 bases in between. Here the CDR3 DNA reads TGCAGCGTTGAAGGGGCCCTCCTGGCTGTTGAAGCTTTCTTT. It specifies CSVEGALLAVEAFF. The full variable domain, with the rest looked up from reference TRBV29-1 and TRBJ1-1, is SAVISQKPSRDICQRGTSLTIQCQVDSQVTMMFWYRQQPGQSLTLIATANQGSEATYESGFVIDKFPISRPNLTFSTLTVSNMSPEDSSIYLCSVEGALLAVEAFFGQGTRLTVV.

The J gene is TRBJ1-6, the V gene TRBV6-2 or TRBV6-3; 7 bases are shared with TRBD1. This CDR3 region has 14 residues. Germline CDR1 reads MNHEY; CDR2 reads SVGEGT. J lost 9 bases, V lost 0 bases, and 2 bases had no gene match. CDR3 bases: TGTGCCAGCAGTTACTCCAGGGGGATTTCACCCCTCCACTTT. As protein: CASSYSRGISPLHF.

The CDR3 region is CTSSQGFSGFHTGELFF. The CDR3 bases are TGCACCAGCAGCCAAGGTTTCAGCGGGTTCCACACCGGGGAGCTGTTTTTT. The chain employs TRBV1 and TRBJ2-2; the listed D gene, TRBD2, was not tested against the DNA. TRBV1 is a pseudogene locus. CDR3 length: 17 residues.

The CDR3 bases are TGTGCCAGCAGCTCGGGGGTGAACACTGAAGCTTTCTTT. It specifies CASSSGVNTEAFF. V is TRBV5-4 and J is TRBJ1-1, with D maybe TRBD1 (5 bases). From germline, CDR1 is SGHNT and CDR2 YYREEE (reference sequence). The CDR3 length is 13 residues. The ends were cut back, 3 bases at V and 0 bases at J, with 6 bases in the middle.

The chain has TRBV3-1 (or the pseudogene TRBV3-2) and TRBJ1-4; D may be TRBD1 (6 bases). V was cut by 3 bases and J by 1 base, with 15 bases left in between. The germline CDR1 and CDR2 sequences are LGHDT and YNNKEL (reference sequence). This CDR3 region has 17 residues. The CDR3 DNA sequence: TGTGCCAGCAGCCAGCGACACAGGGTCGGAACTAATGAAAAACTGTTTTTT. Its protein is CASSQRHRVGTNEKLFF.

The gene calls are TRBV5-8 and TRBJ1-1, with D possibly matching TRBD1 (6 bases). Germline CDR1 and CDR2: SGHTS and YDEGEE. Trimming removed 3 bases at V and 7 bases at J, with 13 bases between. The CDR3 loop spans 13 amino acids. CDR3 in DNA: TGTGCCAGCAGCTATACAGGGTTTGTTGAAGCTTTCTTT. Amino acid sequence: CASSYTGFVEAFF.

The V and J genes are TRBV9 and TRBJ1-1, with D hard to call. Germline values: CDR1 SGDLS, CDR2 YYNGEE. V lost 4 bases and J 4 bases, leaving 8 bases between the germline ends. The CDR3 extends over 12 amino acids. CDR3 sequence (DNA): TGTGCCAGCAGCCAAGGGAGCACTGAAGCTTTCTTT. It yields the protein CASSQGSTEAFF.

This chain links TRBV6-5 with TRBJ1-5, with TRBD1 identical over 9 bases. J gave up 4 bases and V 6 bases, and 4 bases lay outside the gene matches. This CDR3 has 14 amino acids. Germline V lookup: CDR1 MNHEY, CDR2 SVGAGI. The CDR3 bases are TGTGCCAGCAGGGGGACAGGGTGGAATCAGCCCCAGCATTTT. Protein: CASRGTGWNQPQHF.

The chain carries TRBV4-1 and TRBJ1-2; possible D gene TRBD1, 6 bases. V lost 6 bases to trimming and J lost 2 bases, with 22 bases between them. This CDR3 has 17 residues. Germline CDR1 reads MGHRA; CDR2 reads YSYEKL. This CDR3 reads CASRDSRGGLRNYGYTF. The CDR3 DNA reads TGCGCCAGCAGGGACAGTAGAGGTGGACTGAGGAACTATGGCTACACCTTC.

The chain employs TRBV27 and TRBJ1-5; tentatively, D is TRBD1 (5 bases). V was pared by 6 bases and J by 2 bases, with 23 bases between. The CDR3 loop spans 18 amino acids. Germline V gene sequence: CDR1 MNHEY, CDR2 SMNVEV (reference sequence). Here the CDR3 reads CASSVQGGEGLGNQPQHF. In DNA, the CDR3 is TGTGCCAGCAGCGTACAAGGAGGGGAGGGTTTGGGCAATCAGCCCCAGCATTTT.

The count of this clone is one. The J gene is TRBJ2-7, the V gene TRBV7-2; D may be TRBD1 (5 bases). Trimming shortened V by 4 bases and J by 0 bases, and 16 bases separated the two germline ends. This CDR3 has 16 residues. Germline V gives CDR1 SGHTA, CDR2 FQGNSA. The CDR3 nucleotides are TGTGCCAGCAGCTACGGACACGGGTACAGCTCCTACGAGCAGTACTTC. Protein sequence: CASSYGHGYSSYEQYF.

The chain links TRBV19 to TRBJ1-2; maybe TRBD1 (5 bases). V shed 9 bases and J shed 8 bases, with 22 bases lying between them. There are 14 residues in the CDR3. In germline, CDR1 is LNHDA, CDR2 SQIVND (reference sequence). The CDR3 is CASTGTAYWEGYTF. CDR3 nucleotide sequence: TGTGCCAGCACCGGGACTGCTTATTGGGAAGGCTACACCTTC.

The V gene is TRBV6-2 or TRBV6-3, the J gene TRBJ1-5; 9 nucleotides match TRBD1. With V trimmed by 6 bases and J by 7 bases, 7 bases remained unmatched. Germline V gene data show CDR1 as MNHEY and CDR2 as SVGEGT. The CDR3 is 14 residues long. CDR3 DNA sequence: TGTGCCAGCAGCACAGGGGGCCTCGGGCAGCCCCAGCATTTT. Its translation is CASSTGGLGQPQHF.

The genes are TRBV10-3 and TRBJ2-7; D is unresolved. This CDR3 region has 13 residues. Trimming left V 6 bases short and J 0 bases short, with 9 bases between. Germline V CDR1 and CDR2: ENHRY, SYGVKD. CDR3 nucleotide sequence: TGTGCCATCAGCGGTGGTGACTCCTACGAGCAGTACTTC. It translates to CAISGGDSYEQYF.

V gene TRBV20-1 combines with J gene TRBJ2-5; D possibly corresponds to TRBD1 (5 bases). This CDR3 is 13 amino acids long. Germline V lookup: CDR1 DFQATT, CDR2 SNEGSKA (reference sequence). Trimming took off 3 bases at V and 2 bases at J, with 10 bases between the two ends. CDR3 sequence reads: CSASRRGQETQYF. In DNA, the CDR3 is TGCAGTGCTAGTCGAAGGGGACAAGAGACCCAGTACTTC.

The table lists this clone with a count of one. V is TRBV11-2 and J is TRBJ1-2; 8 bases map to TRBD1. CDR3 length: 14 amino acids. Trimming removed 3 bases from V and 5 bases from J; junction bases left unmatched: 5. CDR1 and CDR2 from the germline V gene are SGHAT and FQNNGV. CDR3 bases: TGTGCCAGCAGCTTGGACAGGGTCGATTATGGCTACACCTTC. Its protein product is CASSLDRVDYGYTF.

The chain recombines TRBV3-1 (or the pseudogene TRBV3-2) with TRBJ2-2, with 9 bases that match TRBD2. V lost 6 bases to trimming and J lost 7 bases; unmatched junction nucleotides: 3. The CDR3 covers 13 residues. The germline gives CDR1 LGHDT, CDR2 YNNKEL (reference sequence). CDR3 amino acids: CASSLSGSGELFF. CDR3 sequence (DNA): TGTGCCAGCAGTCTTAGCGGGAGCGGGGAGCTGTTTTTT.

The CDR3 reads CSARLSHEQYF. CDR3 in DNA: TGCAGTGCTAGATTAAGCCACGAGCAGTACTTC. The chain links TRBV20-1 to TRBJ2-7; D is uncertain. Germline values: CDR1 DFQATT, CDR2 SNEGSKA (reference sequence). V was cut by 2 bases and J by 5 bases, with 7 bases left in between. The CDR3 consists of 11 residues.

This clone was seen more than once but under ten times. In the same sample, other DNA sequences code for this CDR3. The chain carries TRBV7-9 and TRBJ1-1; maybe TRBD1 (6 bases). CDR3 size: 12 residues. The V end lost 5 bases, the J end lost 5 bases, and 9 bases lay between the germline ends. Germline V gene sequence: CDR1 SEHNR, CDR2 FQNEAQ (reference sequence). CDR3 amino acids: CASSLRGTEAFF. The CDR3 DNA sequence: TGTGCCAGCAGCCTCAGGGGAACTGAAGCTTTCTTT.

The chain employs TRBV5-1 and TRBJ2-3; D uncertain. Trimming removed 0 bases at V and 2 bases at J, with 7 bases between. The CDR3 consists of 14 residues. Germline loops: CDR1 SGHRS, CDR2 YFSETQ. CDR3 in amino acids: CASSLVEITDTQYF. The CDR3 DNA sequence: TGCGCCAGCAGCTTGGTCGAGATCACAGATACGCAGTATTTT.

The CDR3 loop reads CASSQLGQGGEKLFF. DNA of the CDR3: TGCGCCAGCAGTCAACTGGGGCAGGGAGGGGAAAAACTGTTTTTT. This rearrangement joins TRBV23-1 to TRBJ1-4; possible D gene TRBD1, 5 bases. TRBV23-1 is assigned to the ORF class and has an uncertain function. V was shortened by 2 bases and J by 8 bases, with 15 bases between the two germline ends. The CDR3 extends over 15 amino acids.

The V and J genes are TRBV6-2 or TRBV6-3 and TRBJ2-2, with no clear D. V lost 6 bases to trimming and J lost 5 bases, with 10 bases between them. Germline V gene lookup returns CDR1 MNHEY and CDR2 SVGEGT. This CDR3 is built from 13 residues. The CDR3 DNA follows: TGTGCCAGCAGCCCCAGGCCGACCGGGGAGCTGTTTTTT. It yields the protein CASSPRPTGELFF.

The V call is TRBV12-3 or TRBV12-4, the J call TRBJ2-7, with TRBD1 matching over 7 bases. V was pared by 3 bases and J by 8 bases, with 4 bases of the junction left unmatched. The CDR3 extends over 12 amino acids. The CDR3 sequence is CASSFRGRKQYF. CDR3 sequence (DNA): TGTGCCAGCAGTTTTAGGGGGCGCAAGCAGTACTTC.

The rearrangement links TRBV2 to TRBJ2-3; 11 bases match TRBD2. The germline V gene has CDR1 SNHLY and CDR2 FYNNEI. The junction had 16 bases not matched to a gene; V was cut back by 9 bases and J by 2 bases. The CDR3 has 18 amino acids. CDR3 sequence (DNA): TGTGCCAGAGGGGAGACAGGAGGACTAGCGGGCGCCACAGATACGCAGTATTTT. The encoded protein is CARGETGGLAGATDTQYF.

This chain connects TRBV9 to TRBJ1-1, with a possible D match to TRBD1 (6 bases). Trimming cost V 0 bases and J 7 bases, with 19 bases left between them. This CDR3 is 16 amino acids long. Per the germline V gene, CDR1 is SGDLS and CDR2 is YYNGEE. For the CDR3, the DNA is TGTGCCAGCAGCGTAGTCCCCCAGGGGCAGGGTATTGAAGCTTTCTTT. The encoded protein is CASSVVPQGQGIEAFF. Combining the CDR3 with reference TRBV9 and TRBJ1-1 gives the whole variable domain DSGVTQTPKHLITATGQRVTLRCSPRSGDLSVYWYQQSLDQGLQFLIQYYNGEERAKGNILERFSAQQFPDLHSELNLSSLELGDSALYFCASSVVPQGQGIEAFFGQGTRLTVV.

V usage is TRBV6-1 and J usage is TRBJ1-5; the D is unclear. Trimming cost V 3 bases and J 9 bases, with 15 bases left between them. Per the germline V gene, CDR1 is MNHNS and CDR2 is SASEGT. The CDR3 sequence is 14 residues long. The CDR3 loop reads CASSDRGLNVPQHF. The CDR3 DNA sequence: TGTGCCAGCAGTGACCGCGGCCTAAACGTGCCCCAGCATTTT.